The TCR beta chain under discussion was sequenced for a study of identical twins (dated by TCRdb to about 2016). Some background on the complete study: The study deep-sequenced TCR alpha and beta repertoires from monozygotic twins, unrelated adults of various ages and cord blood to test whether fetal clonotypes persist. Replicate twin experiments were performed at different times using different library preparation protocols to rule out contamination.

Only healthy Caucasian donors were included. Three pairs of female monozygotic twins, all aged about 18 to 30 years, were included in the twin cohort. Positive isolation kits from Invitrogen were used to isolate CD4+ and CD8+ T cell populations. The study at large found these results: In monozygotic twins, recombination models systematically underestimated out-of-frame TCR alpha sharing, but the models matched the sharing seen between unrelated individuals. Abundant cord blood beta clonotypes carried fewer insertions; young adult naive repertoires showed a weaker similar trend, while memory repertoires showed none. Out-of-frame TCR alpha sequences shared between twins showed an excess of low generation-probability sequences compared with coincidental sharing between unrelated individuals. Because the same donors could not be followed over many years, conclusions were based on cross-sectional statistical analysis. The excess sharing between twins in beta out-of-frame sequences was weaker because fewer shared sequences reduced the signal-to-noise ratio. Invariant T cells such as MAIT and iNKT could partly confound zero-insertion analyses, though diverse VJ usage argued against this for most clonotypes.

On this clonotype: This clone's antigen is unknown. No per-base quality is available; no much larger clone lies one base away.

From the cysteine up to the phenylalanine, the CDR3 has a length of 13 residues. The sequence is cut down to CDR3 DNA, 39 bases in frame from base 1. Relative to germline, V is 3 bases shorter and J is 2 bases shorter, with 9 bases between their ends. From a lookup of the germline V gene (reference sequence), CDR1 and CDR2 are DFQATT and SNEGSKA. Library construction relied on 5' RACE. The sample was run on an Illumina HiSeq 2000. Template switching added a universal primer binding site, and the final cDNA carried a unique molecular identifier that allowed TCR cDNA molecules to be counted accurately. First-strand cDNA for TCR alpha and beta chains was synthesized from specific primers in the conserved constant-segment region. To control for contamination, each cDNA library was double barcoded with a SMART-Mk sample barcode plus Illumina barcodes. TruSeq adapter sequences and Illumina sample barcodes were added in two successive PCR steps. TCR alpha and beta cDNA libraries were sequenced on the Illumina HiSeq platform with custom primers. The original methods were these. Unique molecular identifiers were extracted from raw reads with MiGEC, and CDR3 positions were determined with MiXCR. Recombination models were inferred per individual with the repgenHMM and IGoR tools using an EM algorithm. Shared clonotype analysis was performed with the tcR package in R, normalizing sharing by the product of cloneset sizes. To study raw recombination free of thymic and clonal selection effects, out-of-frame nonproductive sequences were analyzed. TCRdb passed the public sequencing reads through fastp at Q25 and MiXCR, retaining productive beta sequences. Each CDR3 protein gets just one entry, which takes the most common genes and DNA from the rows behind it. TCRdb, not the authors, supplied the V and J calls. For this sample there are approximately 500,000 distinct CDR3 sequences; 20% to 25% appear just once. Roughly 2.8% of the sample goes to the ten largest clones.

The same data also went into a second study, on T cells expressing NK-cell markers. Reported in the second study: In sorted CD3+CD56+NKG2C+, CD3+CD56+NKG2C- and CD3+CD56-NKG2C+ T-cell subsets from 7 to 9 donors, TCR beta-chain repertoires were profiled. Among the eight sequenced donors, only one was HCMV-seronegative, while the other seven were HCMV-seropositive. To restrict sorting to alphabetaTCR-expressing T cells, an anti-gammadeltaTCR antibody was added in several experiments. For over five donors, the dominant CD3+CD56+NKG2C+ clonotypes were among the top 10 CD8+ clonotypes and accounted for about 1.0-7.5% of CD8+ T cells. Those dominant clonotypes were again the most abundant among CD3+CD56-NKG2C+ cells in a handful of donors, at 28.3-60.1%. It remained unclear whether the expanded NKG2C-expressing T cell clones were specific for HCMV antigens. All eight donors whose samples were sequenced were randomly selected healthy volunteers, three of them men and five women. HCMV-specific IgG was detected in serum with a commercial ELISA kit to determine HCMV serostatus. MIGEC handled demultiplexing of the reads and grouping by UMI, while MiTCR was used to assemble and quantify clonotypes. Only TCR cDNA sequences supported by at least two reads were kept to exclude erroneous sequences. The tcR package was used for downstream repertoire analysis, and clonotypes were matched across fractions by CDR3 nucleotide sequence plus V segment. Antigen specificity was annotated against VDJdb with VDJmatch, allowing one amino acid substitution in CDR3.

Sequencing was performed on CD4+ T cells sorted from blood. The sequence joins TRBV20-1 to TRBJ2-3; D gene: possibly TRBD1, on 6 matching bases. The clonotype comes from a woman aged 18-30 years in good health. In nucleotide form, the sequence is TGCAGTGCTAGGAGGGGGTTCACAGATACGCAGTATTTT. This gives the protein CSARRGFTDTQYF.